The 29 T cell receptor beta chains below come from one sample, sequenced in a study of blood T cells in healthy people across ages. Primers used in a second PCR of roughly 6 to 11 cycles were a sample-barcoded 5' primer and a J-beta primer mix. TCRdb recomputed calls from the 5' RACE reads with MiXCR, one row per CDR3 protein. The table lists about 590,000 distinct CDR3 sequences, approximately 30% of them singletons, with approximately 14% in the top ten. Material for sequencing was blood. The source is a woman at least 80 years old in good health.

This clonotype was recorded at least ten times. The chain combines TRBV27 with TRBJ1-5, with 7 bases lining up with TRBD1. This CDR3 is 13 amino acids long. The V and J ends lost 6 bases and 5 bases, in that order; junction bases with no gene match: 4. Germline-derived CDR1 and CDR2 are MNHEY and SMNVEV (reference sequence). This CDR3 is CASRTGIDQPQHF. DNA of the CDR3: TGTGCCAGCAGGACAGGGATAGATCAGCCCCAGCATTTT.

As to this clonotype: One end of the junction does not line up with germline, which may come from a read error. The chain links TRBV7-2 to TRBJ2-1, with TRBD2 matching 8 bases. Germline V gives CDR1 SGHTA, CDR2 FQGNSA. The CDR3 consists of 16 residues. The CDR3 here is CANSPRPGLAGNEQFF. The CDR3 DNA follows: TGTGCCAACAGCCCGCGCCCAGGACTAGCTGGCAACGAGCAGTTCTTC.

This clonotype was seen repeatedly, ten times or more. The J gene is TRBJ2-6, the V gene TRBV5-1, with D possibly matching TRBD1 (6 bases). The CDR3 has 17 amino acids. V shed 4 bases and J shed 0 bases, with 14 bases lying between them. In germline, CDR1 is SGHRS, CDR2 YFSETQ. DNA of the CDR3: TGCGCCAGCAGCGTGACAGGACAAGCCTCTGGGGCCAACGTCCTGACTTTC. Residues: CASSVTGQASGANVLTF. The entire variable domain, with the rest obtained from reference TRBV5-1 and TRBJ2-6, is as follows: KAGVTQTPRYLIKTRGQQVTLSCSPISGHRSVSWYQQTPGQGLQFLFEYFSETQRNKGNFPGRFSGRQFSNSRSEMNVSTLELGDSALYLCASSVTGQASGANVLTFGAGSRLTVL.

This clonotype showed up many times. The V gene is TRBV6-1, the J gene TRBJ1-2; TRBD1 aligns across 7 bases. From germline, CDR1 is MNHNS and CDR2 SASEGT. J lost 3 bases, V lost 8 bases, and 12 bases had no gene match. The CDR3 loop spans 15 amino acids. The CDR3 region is CASVGNHGTDYGYTF. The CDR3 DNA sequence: TGTGCCAGCGTTGGTAACCACGGGACAGACTATGGCTACACCTTC.

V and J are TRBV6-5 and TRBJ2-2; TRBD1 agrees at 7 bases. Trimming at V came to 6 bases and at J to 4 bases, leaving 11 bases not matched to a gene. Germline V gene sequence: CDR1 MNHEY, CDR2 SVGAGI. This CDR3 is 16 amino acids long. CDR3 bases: TGTGCCAGCAGCTCCACCCAGGGGGTCGGCACCGGGGAGCTGTTTTTT. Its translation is CASSSTQGVGTGELFF.

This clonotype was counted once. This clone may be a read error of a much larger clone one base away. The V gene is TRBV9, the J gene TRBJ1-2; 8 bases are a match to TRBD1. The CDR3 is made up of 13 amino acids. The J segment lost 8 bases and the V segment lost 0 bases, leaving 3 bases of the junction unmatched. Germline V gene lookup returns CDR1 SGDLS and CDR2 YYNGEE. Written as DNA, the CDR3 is TGTGCCAGCAGCGTAGCACAGGGGGACGGCTACACCTTC. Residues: CASSVAQGDGYTF.

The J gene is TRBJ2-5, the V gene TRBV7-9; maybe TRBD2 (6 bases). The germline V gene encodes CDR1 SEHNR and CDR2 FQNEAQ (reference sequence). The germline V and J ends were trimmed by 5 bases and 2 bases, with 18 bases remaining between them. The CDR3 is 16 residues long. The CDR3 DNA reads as TGTGCCAGCAGCCTTTGGGACTCCAAAATTCAAGAGACCCAGTACTTC. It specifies CASSLWDSKIQETQYF.

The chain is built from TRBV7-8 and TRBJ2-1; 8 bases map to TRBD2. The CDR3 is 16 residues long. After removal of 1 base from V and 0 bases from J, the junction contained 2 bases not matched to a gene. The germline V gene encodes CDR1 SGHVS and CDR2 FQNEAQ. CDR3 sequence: CASSLESGSSYNEQFF. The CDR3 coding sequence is TGTGCCAGCAGCTTAGAGAGCGGGAGCTCCTACAATGAGCAGTTCTTC.

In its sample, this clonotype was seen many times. CDR3 coding DNA: TGTGCCAGCAGCCAAGGGAGGAGCTATGGCTACACCTTC. Its protein product is CASSQGRSYGYTF. The genes are TRBV3-1 and TRBJ1-2; D gene ambiguous. V was shortened by 1 base and J by 4 bases, with 7 bases between the two germline ends. CDR3 length: 13 residues. Germline-derived CDR1 and CDR2 are LGHDT and YNNKEL (reference sequence).

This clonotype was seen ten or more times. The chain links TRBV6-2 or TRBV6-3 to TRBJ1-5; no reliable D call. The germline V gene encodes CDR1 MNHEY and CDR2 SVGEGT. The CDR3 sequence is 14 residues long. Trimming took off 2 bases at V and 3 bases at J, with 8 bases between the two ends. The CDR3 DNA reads TGTGCCAGCAGTTACGGGTTTGCCAATCAGCCCCAGCATTTT. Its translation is CASSYGFANQPQHF.

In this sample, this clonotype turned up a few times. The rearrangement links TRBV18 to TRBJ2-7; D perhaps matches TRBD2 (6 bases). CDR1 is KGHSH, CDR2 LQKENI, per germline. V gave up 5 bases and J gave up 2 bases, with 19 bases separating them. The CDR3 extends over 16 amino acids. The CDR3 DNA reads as TGTGCCAGCTCATCCCCCCGGGAGAGGAACCCCTACGAGCAGTACTTC. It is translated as CASSSPRERNPYEQYF.

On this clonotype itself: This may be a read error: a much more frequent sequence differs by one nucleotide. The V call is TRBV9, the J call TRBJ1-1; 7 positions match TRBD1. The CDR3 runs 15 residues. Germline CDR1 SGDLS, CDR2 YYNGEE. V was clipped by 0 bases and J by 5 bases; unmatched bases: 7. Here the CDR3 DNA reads TGTGCCAGCAGCGTAGTTACAGGGGCACGTACTGAAGCTTTCTTT. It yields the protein CASSVVTGARTEAFF. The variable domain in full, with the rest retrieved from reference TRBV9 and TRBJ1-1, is DSGVTQTPKHLITATGQRVTLRCSPRSGDLSVYWYQQSLDQGLQFLIQYYNGEERAKGNILERFSAQQFPDLHSELNLSSLELGDSALYFCASSVVTGARTEAFFGQGTRLTVV.

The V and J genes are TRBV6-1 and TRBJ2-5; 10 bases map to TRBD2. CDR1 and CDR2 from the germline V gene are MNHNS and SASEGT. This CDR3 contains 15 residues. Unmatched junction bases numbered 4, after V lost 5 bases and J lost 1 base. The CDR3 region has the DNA TGTGCCAGCAGTAGCGGGGGGGCCGGCCAAGAGACCCAGTACTTC. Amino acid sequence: CASSSGGAGQETQYF.

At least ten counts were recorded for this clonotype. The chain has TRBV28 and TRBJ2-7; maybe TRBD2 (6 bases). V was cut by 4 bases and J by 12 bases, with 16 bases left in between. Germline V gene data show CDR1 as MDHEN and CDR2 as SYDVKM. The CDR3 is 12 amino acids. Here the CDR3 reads CASSSHFGGRYF. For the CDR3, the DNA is TGTGCCAGCAGTTCCCACTTCGGAGGGAGGTACTTC.

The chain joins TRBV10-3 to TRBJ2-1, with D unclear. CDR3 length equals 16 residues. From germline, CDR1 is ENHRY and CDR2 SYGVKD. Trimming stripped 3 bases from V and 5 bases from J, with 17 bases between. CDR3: CAISEVDGRRDNEQFF. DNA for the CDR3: TGTGCCATCAGTGAAGTGGATGGCCGTCGTGACAATGAGCAGTTCTTC.

The CDR3 is CASSQGPPGELFF. CDR3 DNA sequence: TGTGCCAGCAGTCAAGGGCCCCCCGGGGAGCTGTTTTTT. The rearrangement joins TRBV7-3 to TRBJ2-2, with D unresolved. V lost 6 bases to trimming and J lost 6 bases, with 11 bases between them. Germline values: CDR1 SGHTA, CDR2 FQGTGA. The CDR3 has 13 residues. The whole variable domain, filled in from reference TRBV7-3 and TRBJ2-2, reads GAGVSQTPSNKVTEKGKYVELRCDPISGHTALYWYRQSLGQGPEFLIYFQGTGAADDSGLPNDRFFAVRPEGSVSTLKIQRTERGDSAVYLCASSQGPPGELFFGEGSRLTVL.

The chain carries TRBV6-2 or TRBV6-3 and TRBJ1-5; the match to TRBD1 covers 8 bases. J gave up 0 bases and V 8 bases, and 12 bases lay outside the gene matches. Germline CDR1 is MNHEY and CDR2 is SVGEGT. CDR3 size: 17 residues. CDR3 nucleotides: TGTGCCAGCGCGACCTGGACAGGGATTAATAGCAATCAGCCCCAGCATTTT. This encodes CASATWTGINSNQPQHF.

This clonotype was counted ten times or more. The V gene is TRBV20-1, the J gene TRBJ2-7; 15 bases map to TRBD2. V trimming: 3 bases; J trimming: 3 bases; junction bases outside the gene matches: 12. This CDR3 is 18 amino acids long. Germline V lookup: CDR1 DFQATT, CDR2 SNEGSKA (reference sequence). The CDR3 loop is CSASPIPGLAGGFYEQYF. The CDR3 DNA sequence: TGCAGTGCTAGCCCAATCCCGGGACTAGCGGGGGGATTCTACGAGCAGTACTTC.

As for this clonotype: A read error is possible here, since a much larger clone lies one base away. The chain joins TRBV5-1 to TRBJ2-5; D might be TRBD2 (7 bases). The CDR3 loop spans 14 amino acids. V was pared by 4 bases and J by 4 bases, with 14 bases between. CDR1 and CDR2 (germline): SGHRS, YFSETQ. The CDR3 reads CASSIRGAGETQYF. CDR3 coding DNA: TGCGCCAGCAGCATTCGGGGGGCTGGAGAGACCCAGTACTTC.

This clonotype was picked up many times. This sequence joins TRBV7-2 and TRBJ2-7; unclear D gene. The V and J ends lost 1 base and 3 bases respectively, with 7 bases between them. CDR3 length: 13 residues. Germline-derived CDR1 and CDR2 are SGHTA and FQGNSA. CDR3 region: CASSLDRNYEQYF. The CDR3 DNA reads TGTGCCAGCAGCTTAGACCGAAACTACGAGCAGTACTTC. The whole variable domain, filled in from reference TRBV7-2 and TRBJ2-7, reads GAGVSQSPSNKVTEKGKDVELRCDPISGHTALYWYRQSLGQGLEFLIYFQGNSAPDKSGLPSDRFSAERTGGSVSTLTIQRTQQEDSAVYLCASSLDRNYEQYFGPGTRLTVT.

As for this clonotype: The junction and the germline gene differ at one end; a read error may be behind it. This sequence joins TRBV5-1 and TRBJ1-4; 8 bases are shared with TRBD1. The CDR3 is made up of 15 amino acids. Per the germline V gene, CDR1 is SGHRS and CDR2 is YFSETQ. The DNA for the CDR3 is TGCGCCAGCAGCTTTCAGGGGGCGCATGATGAAAAACGGTTTTTT. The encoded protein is CASSFQGAHDEKRFF.

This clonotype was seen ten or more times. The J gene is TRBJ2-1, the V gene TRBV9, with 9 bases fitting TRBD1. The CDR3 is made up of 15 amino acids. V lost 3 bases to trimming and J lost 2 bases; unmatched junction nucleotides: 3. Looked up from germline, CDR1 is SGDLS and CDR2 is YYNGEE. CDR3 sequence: CASSEGTGPYNEQFF. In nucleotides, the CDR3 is TGTGCCAGCAGCGAGGGGACAGGGCCCTACAATGAGCAGTTCTTC.

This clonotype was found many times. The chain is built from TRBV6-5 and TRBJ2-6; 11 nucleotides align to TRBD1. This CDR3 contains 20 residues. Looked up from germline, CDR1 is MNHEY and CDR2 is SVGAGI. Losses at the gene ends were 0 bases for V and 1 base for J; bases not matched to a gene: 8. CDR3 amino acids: CASSYSIGGQGASGANVLTF. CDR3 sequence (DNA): TGTGCCAGCAGTTACTCGATAGGTGGACAGGGGGCGTCTGGGGCCAACGTCCTGACTTTC.

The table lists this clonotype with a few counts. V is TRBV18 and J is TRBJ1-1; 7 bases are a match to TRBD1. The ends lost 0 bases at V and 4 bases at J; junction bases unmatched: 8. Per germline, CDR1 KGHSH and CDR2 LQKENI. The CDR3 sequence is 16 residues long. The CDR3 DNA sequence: TGTGCCAGCTCACCACCTACCAGGGGGAAGGGCACTGAAGCTTTCTTT. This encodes CASSPPTRGKGTEAFF.

The CDR3: CASSPWGGATGELFF. The CDR3, as DNA: TGTGCCAGCAGCCCCTGGGGGGGGGCCACCGGGGAGCTGTTTTTT. The J gene is TRBJ2-2, the V gene TRBV11-2; a weak D match, TRBD2 (7 bases). Germline CDR1 is SGHAT and CDR2 is FQNNGV. The V gene lost 5 bases and the J gene lost 4 bases, with 14 bases spanning the gap. The CDR3 runs to 15 residues.

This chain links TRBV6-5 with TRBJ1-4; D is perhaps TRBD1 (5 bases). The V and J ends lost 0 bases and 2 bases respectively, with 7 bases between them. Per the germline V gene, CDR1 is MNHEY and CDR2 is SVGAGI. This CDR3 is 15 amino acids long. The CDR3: CASSYSGGTNEKLFF. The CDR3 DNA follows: TGTGCCAGCAGTTACTCGGGGGGGACTAATGAAAAACTGTTTTTT.

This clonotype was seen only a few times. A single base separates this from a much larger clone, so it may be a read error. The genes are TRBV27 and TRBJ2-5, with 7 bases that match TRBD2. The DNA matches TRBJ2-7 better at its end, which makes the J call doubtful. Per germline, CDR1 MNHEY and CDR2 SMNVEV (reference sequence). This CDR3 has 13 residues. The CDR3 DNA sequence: TGTGCCAGCAGGCCGGGGGGTCCCCACGAGCAGTACTTC. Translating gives CASRPGGPHEQYF.

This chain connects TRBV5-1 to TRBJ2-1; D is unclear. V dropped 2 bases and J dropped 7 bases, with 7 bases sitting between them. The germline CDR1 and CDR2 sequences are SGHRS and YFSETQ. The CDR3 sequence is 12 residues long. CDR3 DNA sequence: TGCGCCAGCAGCTTCGGTCAAAATGAGCAGTTCTTC. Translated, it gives CASSFGQNEQFF.

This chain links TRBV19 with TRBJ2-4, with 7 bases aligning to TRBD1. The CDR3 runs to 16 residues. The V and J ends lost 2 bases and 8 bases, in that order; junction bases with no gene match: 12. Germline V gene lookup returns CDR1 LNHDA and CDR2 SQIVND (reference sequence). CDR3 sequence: CASSILTGRGIDIQYF. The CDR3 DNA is TGTGCCAGTAGTATACTGACAGGGCGTGGTATTGACATTCAGTACTTC. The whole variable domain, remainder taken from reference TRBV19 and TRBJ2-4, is DGGITQSPKYLFRKEGQNVTLSCEQNLNHDAMYWYRQDPGQGLRLIYYSQIVNDFQKGDIAEGYSVSREKKESFPLTVTSAQKNPTAFYLCASSILTGRGIDIQYFGAGTRLSVL.